The following is a T cell receptor beta chain sequence with its context. An end of the junction differs from the germline gene, which may be a read error. TCR beta libraries were built with iRepertoire HTBI primers and Arm-PCR of CDR3 regions. Using its own MiXCR run on the multiplex PCR reads, TCRdb lists one record per CDR3 protein. The sample has around 500,000 distinct CDR3 sequences; under 25% are singletons. This specimen comes from a study of regulatory T cells in long-lasting Graves disease. Stated time point: persistent/refractory GD, antithyroid drugs over 5 years with positive TRAb. TCR sequences were obtained from RNA taken from PBMCs. The authors drew approximately 9 milliliters of peripheral blood into EDTA tubes. The germline CDR1 and CDR2 sequences are SGHTA and FQGNSA. This CDR3 has 15 residues.

The rearrangement links TRBV7-2 to TRBJ1-1; maybe TRBD1 (5 bases). The starting material was peripheral blood mononuclear cells (PBMCs), obtained when the disease was refractory, from a patient treated with antithyroid drugs. This clonotype was sampled from a female donor with Graves disease. The CDR3: CAGSSPGRENTEAFF. Written as DNA, the CDR3 is TGTGCCGGCAGCTCTCCGGGACGGGAGAACACTGAAGCTTTCTTT. The full variable domain, rest sourced from reference TRBV7-2 and TRBJ1-1, is GAGVSQSPSNKVTEKGKDVELRCDPISGHTALYWYRQSLGQGLEFLIYFQGNSAPDKSGLPSDRFSAERTGGSVSTLTIQRTQQEDSAVYLCAGSSPGRENTEAFFGQGTRLTVV.